The present T cell receptor beta chain was sequenced within a study of T cell responses to AZD1222 COVID-19 vaccine. Study observations and caveats: Unmutated variant regions reportedly attract nearly half of all spike-specific TCRs. A mostly white British donor set with more females was recruited, and clonal diversity was possibly underestimated.

As regards this clone: Its antigen is as yet unknown.

This table comes from immunoSEQ multiplex PCR, and its TCRdb copy is limited to in-frame clones, with some not included. This sample yields roughly 150,000 clones, of which less than 95% are seen a single time; approximately 4.7% belongs to the top ten. The TCR sequence derives from an adult in good health. The specimen comprised peripheral blood, sampled on day 0 of AZD1222 vaccination.

The CDR3 spells CASSPNREGDYGYTF. For the CDR3, the DNA is TGCGCCAGCAGCCCTAACAGGGAAGGGGACTATGGCTACACCTTC. V gene TRBV4-1 combines with J gene TRBJ1-2, with D possibly being TRBD1 (6 bases). Germline V gives CDR1 MGHRA, CDR2 YSYEKL. CDR3 length: 15 amino acids. Deletions cut 4 bases from V and 3 bases from J, with 15 bases between.